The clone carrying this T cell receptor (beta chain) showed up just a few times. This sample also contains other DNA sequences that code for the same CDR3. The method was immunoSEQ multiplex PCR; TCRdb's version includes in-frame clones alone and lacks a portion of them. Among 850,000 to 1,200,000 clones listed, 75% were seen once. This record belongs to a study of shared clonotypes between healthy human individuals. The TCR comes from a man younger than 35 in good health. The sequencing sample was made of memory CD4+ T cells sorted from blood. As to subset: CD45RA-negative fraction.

CDR3 protein: CASSASDTDTQYF. The CDR3 nucleotides are TGTGCCAGCAGTGCATCGGACACAGATACGCAGTATTTT. V usage is TRBV6-1 and J usage is TRBJ2-3, with D unresolved. The germline V gene encodes CDR1 MNHNS and CDR2 SASEGT. This CDR3 spans 13 amino acids. V lost 4 bases, J lost 2 bases, and 7 bases lay in between.